The 9 T cell receptor beta chains below all came from one sample that was sequenced in a study of spatial heterogeneity in lung cancer. Study-level results: Tumor mutation count correlated with how many alpha and beta TCRs expanded intratumorally.

No antigens are known for them. Indicated time point: sample taken at primary tumor resection. TCRdb called the 5' RACE reads again in MiXCR, with one record for every CDR3 protein. Of about 13,000 distinct CDR3 sequences listed, around 6.6% are singletons. The sample here was lung tumor tissue, taken at surgery. These receptors all stem from a female donor with early-stage non-small cell lung cancer.

Ten or more counts support this clonotype. Here the CDR3 reads CASSLRGWDSYNEQFF. For the CDR3, the DNA is TGTGCCAGCAGTTTAAGAGGCTGGGATTCCTACAATGAGCAGTTCTTC. The gene calls are TRBV27 and TRBJ2-1; no clear D gene. The CDR3 covers 16 residues. V was trimmed by 2 bases and J by 1 base, leaving 12 bases between them. Germline CDR1 and CDR2: MNHEY and SMNVEV (reference sequence).

Sample share makes this clonotype medium-sized. This chain links TRBV29-1 with TRBJ2-3; D unresolved. The CDR3 contains 14 residues. CDR1 SQVTM and CDR2 ANQGSEA come from the germline V gene. V was pared by 0 bases and J by 0 bases, with 7 bases between. CDR3 DNA sequence: TGCAGCGTTGAAGACAGAATGAGCACAGATACGCAGTATTTT. This codes for CSVEDRMSTDTQYF.

The V and J genes are TRBV2 and TRBJ1-2, with 9 bases fitting TRBD1. The germline CDR1 and CDR2 sequences are SNHLY and FYNNEI. With 7 bases clipped from V and 4 bases from J, the junction kept 10 bases outside the gene matches. This CDR3 has 15 amino acids. The CDR3 is CASIPGQGRGYGYTF. Written as DNA, the CDR3 is TGTGCCAGCATCCCGGGACAGGGTAGAGGCTATGGCTACACCTTC.

Many counts were recorded for this clonotype. CDR3 sequence: CASSLELAAHEQYF. The CDR3 DNA sequence: TGTGCCAGCAGCTTAGAACTAGCGGCCCACGAGCAGTACTTC. The chain combines TRBV7-2 with TRBJ2-7; 8 bases align to TRBD2. J lost 5 bases, V lost 1 base, and 4 bases had no gene match. This CDR3 spans 14 amino acids. In germline, CDR1 is SGHTA, CDR2 FQGNSA.

This clonotype appeared a single time. The chain carries TRBV12-3 or TRBV12-4 and TRBJ2-5; 7 bases are a match to TRBD2. Trimming at V came to 2 bases and at J to 1 base, leaving 4 bases not matched to a gene. This CDR3 has 15 amino acids. CDR3 nucleotides: TGTGCCAGCAGTTTAATGGCGGGGGTCCAAGAGACCCAGTACTTC. Protein product: CASSLMAGVQETQYF.

The gene calls are TRBV12-3 or TRBV12-4 and TRBJ1-5, with D possibly matching TRBD1 (6 bases). The CDR3 runs 15 residues. Trimming cost V 3 bases and J 3 bases, with 12 bases left between them. CDR3 nucleotides: TGTGCCAGCAGTTTCGCGAGGGGGGACAATCAGCCCCAGCATTTT. Translated, it gives CASSFARGDNQPQHF.

This clonotype was seen repeatedly, ten times or more. The V and J genes are TRBV21-1 and TRBJ2-7; the table's D call, TRBD1, was not checked against the DNA. TRBV21-1 is listed as a pseudogene. There are 14 residues in the CDR3. In DNA, the CDR3 is TGTGCCAGCAGCAAGGAGGGGGCTTGCTACGAGCAGTACTTC. Translation gives CASSKEGACYEQYF.

This clonotype was detected ten times or more. The genes are TRBV6-5 and TRBJ1-1; 7 bases are a match to TRBD1. The CDR3 totals 16 residues. The germline V gene has CDR1 MNHEY and CDR2 SVGAGI. After removal of 5 bases from V and 4 bases from J, the junction contained 13 bases not matched to a gene. CDR3 in amino acids: CASSPRPKGAFTEAFF. CDR3 in DNA: TGTGCCAGCAGTCCCCGCCCCAAGGGGGCCTTCACTGAAGCTTTCTTT.

This clonotype was found many times. This chain uses TRBV6-6 with TRBJ2-7; D tentatively fits TRBD1 or TRBD2 (5 bases each). This CDR3 is 15 amino acids long. Germline CDR1 reads MNHNY; CDR2 reads SVGAGI (reference sequence). The germline V and J ends were trimmed by 0 bases and 0 bases, with 9 bases remaining between them. This CDR3 reads CASSYSGDGSYEQYF. CDR3 in DNA: TGTGCCAGCAGTTACTCAGGGGACGGCTCCTACGAGCAGTACTTC.